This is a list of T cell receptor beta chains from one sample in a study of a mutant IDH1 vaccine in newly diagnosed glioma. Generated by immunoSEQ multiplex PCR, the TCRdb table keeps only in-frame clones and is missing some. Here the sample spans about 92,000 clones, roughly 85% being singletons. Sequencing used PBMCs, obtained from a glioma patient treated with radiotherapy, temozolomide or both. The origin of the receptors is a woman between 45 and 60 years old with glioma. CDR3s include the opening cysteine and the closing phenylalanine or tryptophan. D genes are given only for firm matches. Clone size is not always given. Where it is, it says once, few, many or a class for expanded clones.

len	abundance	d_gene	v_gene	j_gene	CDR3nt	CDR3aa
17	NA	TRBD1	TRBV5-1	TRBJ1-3	TGCGCCAGCAGCGCCGTACAGGGGCCCTACTCTGGAAACACCATATATTTT	CASSAVQGPYSGNTIYF
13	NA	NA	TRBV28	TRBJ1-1	TGTGCCAGCAGTTCTGGGGCGAACACTGAAGCTTTCTTT	CASSSGANTEAFF
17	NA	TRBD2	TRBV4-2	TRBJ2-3	TGTGCCAGCAGCCAAGTTTTTAGCGGGGGTGGCGGAGATACGCAGTATTTT	CASSQVFSGGGGDTQYF
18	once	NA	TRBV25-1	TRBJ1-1	TGTGCCAGCAGTGAATATAGCGAGGGGGGGATATGGTACACTGAAGCTTTCTTT	CASSEYSEGGIWYTEAFF
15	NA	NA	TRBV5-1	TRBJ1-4	TGCGCCAGCAGCATCGAGGTAGCAACTAATGAAAAACTGTTTTTT	CASSIEVATNEKLFF
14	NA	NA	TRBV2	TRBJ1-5	TGTGCCAGCAGTGAATACAGGGTGGGTCAGCCCCAGCATTTT	CASSEYRVGQPQHF
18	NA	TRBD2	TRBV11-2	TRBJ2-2	TGTGCCAGCAGCTTAGGGGGACTAGCGGGTCTAAACACCGGGGAGCTGTTTTTT	CASSLGGLAGLNTGELFF
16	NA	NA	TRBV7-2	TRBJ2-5	TGTGCCAGCAGCAAAGGGCGGGGCCGAGGCCAAGAGACCCAGTACTTC	CASSKGRGRGQETQYF
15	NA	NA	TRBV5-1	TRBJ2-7	TGCGCCAGCAGCTTGGGGACCCTTGGGGGTGACGAGCAGTACTTC	CASSLGTLGGDEQYF
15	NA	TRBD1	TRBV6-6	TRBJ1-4	TGTGCCAGCAGTTACCCGGGACAGGGAGAGGAAAAACTGTTTTTT	CASSYPGQGEEKLFF
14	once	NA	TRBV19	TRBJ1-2	TGTGCCAGTAGTCCCCAGCGGCGCCCCTATGGCTACACCTTC	CASSPQRRPYGYTF
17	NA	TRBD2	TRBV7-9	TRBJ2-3	TGTGCCAGCAGCCGGGACCAGGGTAGCGGGGGCTGGAATACGCAGTATTTT	CASSRDQGSGGWNTQYF
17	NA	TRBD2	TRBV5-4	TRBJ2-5	TGTGCCAGCAGCTTGGCCAGTTCTAGCGGGGGCCAAGAGACCCAGTACTTC	CASSLASSSGGQETQYF
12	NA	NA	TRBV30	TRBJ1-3	TGTGCCTGGAGTGCGTGGGGAAACACCATATATTTT	CAWSAWGNTIYF
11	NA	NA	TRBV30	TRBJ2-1	TGTGCCGGTTTGGTCCGGAATGAGCAGTTCTTC	CAGLVRNEQFF
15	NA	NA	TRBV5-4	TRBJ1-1	TGTGCCAGCAGCCCTGGAACAGGCATGAACACTGAAGCTTTCTTT	CASSPGTGMNTEAFF
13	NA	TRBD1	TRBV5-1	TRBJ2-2	TGCGCCAGCCGGGACAGTTTACCCGGGGAGCTGTTTTTT	CASRDSLPGELFF
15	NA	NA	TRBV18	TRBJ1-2	TGTGCCAGCTCACCACCGGGGCCGGCTAACTATGGCTACACCTTC	CASSPPGPANYGYTF
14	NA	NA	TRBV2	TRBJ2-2	TGTGCCAGCAGTGCCAGAACAGGCACCGGGGAGCTGTTTTTT	CASSARTGTGELFF
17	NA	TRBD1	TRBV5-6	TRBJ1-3	TGTGCCAGCAGCGAGGGGCAAGGGGGCCGCTCTGGAAACACCATATATTTT	CASSEGQGGRSGNTIYF
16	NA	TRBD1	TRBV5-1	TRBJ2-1	TGCGCCAGCAGCCGAGAATCGGGACAGAGCTACAATGAGCAGTTCTTC	CASSRESGQSYNEQFF
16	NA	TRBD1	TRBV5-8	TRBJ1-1	TGTGCCGGAAGGACAGGGGTTGTTTCGGTGAACACTGAAGCTTTCTTT	CAGRTGVVSVNTEAFF
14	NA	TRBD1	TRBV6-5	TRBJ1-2	TGTGCCAGCAGTTATCTGACAGGGACCTATGGCTACACCTTC	CASSYLTGTYGYTF
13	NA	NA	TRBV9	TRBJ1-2	TGTGCCAGCAGCGCCGAGATAGAATATGGCTACACCTTC	CASSAEIEYGYTF
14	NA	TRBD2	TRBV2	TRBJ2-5	TGTGCCAGCAGCCCCGAGGCTAGCGGGGTCCCTCGGTACTTC	CASSPEASGVPRYF
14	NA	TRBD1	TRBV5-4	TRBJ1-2	TGTGCCAGCAGCACCGGGGACAGACACTATGGCTACACCTTC	CASSTGDRHYGYTF
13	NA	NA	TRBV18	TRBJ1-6	TGTGCCAGCTCAGGACAGAGTAATTCACCCCTCCACTTT	CASSGQSNSPLHF
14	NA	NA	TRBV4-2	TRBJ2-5	TGTGCCAGCAGCCAAGAGGAACGGGGAGAGACCCAGTACTTC	CASSQEERGETQYF
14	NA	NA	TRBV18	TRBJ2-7	TGTGCCAGCTCACCAAGACAGGACTACTACGAGCAGTACTTC	CASSPRQDYYEQYF
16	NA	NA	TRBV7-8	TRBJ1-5	TGTGCCAGCAGCTTAGAAGGGGTCGGTAGCAATCAGCCCCAGCATTTT	CASSLEGVGSNQPQHF
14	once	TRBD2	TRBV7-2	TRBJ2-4	TGTGCCAGCAGCTCCCGGGGGGGAAGGAACATTCAGTACTTC	CASSSRGGRNIQYF
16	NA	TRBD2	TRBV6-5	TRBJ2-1	TGTGCCAGCAGTTACTCAGGACTAGCGGGGGGGTATGAGCAGTTCTTC	CASSYSGLAGGYEQFF
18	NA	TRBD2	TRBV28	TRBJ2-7	TGTGCCAGCGCGGCTTTTTTTCCTAGCGGGGTGAGCTCCTACGAGCAGTACTTC	CASAAFFPSGVSSYEQYF
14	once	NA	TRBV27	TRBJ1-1	TGTGCCAGCAGTCCTCAAGGACTTAACACTGAAGCTTTCTTT	CASSPQGLNTEAFF
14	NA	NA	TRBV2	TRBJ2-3	TGTGCCAGCATCTTAGACCAGCCCACAGATACGCAGTATTTT	CASILDQPTDTQYF
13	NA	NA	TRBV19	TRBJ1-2	TGTGCCAGTAGAACGGGGCTCATAGGGGGCTACACCTTC	CASRTGLIGGYTF
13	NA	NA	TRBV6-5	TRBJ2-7	TGTGCCAGCAGTTCCCCCTCTTTGAACGAGCAGTACTTC	CASSSPSLNEQYF
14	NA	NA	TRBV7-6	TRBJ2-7	TGTGCCAGCAGCCAGGAACCTCACGCCTACGAGCAGTACTTC	CASSQEPHAYEQYF
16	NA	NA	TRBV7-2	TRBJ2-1	TGTGCCAGCAGCTTAAATCGGCTAGAGGGACTGGATGAGCAGTTCTTC	CASSLNRLEGLDEQFF
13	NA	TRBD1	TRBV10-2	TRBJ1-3	TGCGCCACCCAAACAGGGGCTGGAAACACCATATATTTT	CATQTGAGNTIYF
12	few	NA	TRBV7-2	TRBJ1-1	TGTGCCAGCAGCTTAATTGGGACAGAAGCTTTCTTT	CASSLIGTEAFF
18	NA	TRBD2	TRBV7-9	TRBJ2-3	TGTGCCAGCAGCTTAGTAGAGACTAGCGGCTCTAGCACAGATACGCAGTATTTT	CASSLVETSGSSTDTQYF
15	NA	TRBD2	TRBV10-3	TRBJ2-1	TGTGCCATCAGTGAGGGCCCTAGCGGACGCAATGAGCAGTTCTTC	CAISEGPSGRNEQFF
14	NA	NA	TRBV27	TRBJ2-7	TGTGCCAGCAGTCCGCTATGGGGGGCGGGTGAGCAGTACTTC	CASSPLWGAGEQYF
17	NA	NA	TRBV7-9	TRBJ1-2	TGTGCCAGCAGCTTCCGGGACCTCAGGGGCCTGGACTATGGCTACACCTTC	CASSFRDLRGLDYGYTF
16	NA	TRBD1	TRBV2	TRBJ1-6	TGTGCCAGCGGACCGGTGCGGGACAGGCCTAATTCACCCCTCCACTTT	CASGPVRDRPNSPLHF
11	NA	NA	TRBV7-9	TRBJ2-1	TGTGCCAGCAGCCGCTCCCATGAGCAGTTCTTC	CASSRSHEQFF
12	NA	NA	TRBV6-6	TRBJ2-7	TGTGCCACCTCCCGAGTAGGTTTCGAGCAGTACTTC	CATSRVGFEQYF
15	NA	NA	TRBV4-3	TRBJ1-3	TGCGCCAGCAGCCAAGACAGATACTCTGGAAACACCATATATTTT	CASSQDRYSGNTIYF
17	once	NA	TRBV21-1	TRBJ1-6	TGTGCCAGCAGCAAAGATGGGCGGCAGGGGAAGAATTCACCCCTCCACTTT	CASSKDGRQGKNSPLHF
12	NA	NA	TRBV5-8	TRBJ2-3	TGTGCCAGCATAGGAGGGTTAGATACGCAGTATTTT	CASIGGLDTQYF
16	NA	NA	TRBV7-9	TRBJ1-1	TGTGCCAGCAGCTTAGGACAAGGGAGGAGTAACACTGAAGCTTTCTTT	CASSLGQGRSNTEAFF
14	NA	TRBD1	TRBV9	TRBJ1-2	TGTGCCAGCAGCGTAGTTTCGACAGGGGACGGCTACACCTTC	CASSVVSTGDGYTF
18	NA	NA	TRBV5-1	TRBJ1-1	TGCGCCAGCAGCTCCGACGGCTCCCCTTTGTATAGGAACACTGAAGCTTTCTTT	CASSSDGSPLYRNTEAFF
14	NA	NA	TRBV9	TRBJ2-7	TGTGCCAGCAGCCCCCAAGGGACCGTTTTCGAGCAGTACTTC	CASSPQGTVFEQYF
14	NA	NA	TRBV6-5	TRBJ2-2	TGTGCCAGCACCAAGGGACAGAACACCGGGGAGCTGTTTTTT	CASTKGQNTGELFF